This T cell receptor (beta chain) was found in a study of PD-1 blockade in classical Hodgkin lymphoma. The wider study: Every 2 weeks, patients had 3 mg/kg nivolumab intravenously.

The study's findings and limits: Newly diagnosed patients reportedly trailed healthy donors in baseline TCR diversity. The study found complete responders had baseline diversity similar to newly diagnosed patients. Patients with an early start, nivolumab under 1 year after ASCT, were excluded.

Details on this clone: The antigen is undetermined.

Produced via immunoSEQ multiplex PCR; TCRdb's table is partial and in-frame only. The sample includes around 45,000 clones, roughly 72% seen only once; the top ten take about 2.8%. The CDR3 sequence is 15 residues long. Germline V gives CDR1 SGHRS, CDR2 YFSETQ. Trimming cost V 0 bases and J 5 bases; bases outside gene matches: 7. Every one of the patients relapsed after autologous stem cell transplantation (brentuximab vedotin exposure was variable). The V call is TRBV5-1, the J call TRBJ2-5, with 7 bases lining up with TRBD2. The sequence was obtained from a human donor with classical Hodgkin lymphoma. This specimen consisted of peripheral blood mononuclear cells (PBMCs), obtained before the second cycle of nivolumab. The chain's CDR3 is CASSLGGGAMETQYF. CDR3 coding DNA: TGCGCCAGCAGCTTGGGCGGGGGTGCGATGGAGACCCAGTACTTC.